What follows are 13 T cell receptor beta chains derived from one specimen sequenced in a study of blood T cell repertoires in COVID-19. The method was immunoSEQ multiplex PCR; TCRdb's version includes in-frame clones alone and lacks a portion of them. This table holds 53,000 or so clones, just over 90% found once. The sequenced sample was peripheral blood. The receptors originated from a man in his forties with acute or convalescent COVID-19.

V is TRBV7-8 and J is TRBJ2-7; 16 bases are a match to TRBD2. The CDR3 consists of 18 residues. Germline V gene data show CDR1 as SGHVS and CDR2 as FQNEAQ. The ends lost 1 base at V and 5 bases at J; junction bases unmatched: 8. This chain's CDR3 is CASSLVPGLAGGINEQYF. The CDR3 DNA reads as TGTGCCAGCAGCTTAGTGCCGGGACTAGCGGGAGGGATAAACGAGCAGTACTTC.

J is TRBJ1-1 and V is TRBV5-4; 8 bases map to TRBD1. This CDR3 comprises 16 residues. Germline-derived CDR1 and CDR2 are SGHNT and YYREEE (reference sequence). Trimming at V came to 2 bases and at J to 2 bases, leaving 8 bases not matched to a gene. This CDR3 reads CASSFDRGGLNTEAFF. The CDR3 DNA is TGTGCCAGCAGCTTCGACAGGGGCGGCCTAAACACTGAAGCTTTCTTT.

The CDR3 DNA reads TGCGCCAGCAGTGTAGTTAGCGGGAACCACGAGCAGTACTTC. This encodes CASSVVSGNHEQYF. The J gene is TRBJ2-7, the V gene TRBV10-2; 8 bases are shared with TRBD2. Per the germline V gene, CDR1 is WSHSY and CDR2 is SAAADI. This CDR3 is 14 amino acids long. V lost 4 bases and J lost 5; bases outside the gene matches: 7.

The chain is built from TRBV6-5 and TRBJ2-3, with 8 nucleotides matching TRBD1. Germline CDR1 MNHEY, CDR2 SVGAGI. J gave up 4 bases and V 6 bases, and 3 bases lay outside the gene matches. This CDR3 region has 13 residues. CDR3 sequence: CASSQGASDTQYF. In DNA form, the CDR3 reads TGTGCCAGCAGCCAGGGGGCCTCAGATACGCAGTATTTT.

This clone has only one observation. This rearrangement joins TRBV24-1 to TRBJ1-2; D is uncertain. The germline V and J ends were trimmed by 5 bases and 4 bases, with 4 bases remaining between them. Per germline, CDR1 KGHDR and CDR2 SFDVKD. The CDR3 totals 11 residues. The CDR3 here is CATSGSYGYTF. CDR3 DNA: TGTGCCACCAGTGGGAGCTATGGCTACACCTTC.

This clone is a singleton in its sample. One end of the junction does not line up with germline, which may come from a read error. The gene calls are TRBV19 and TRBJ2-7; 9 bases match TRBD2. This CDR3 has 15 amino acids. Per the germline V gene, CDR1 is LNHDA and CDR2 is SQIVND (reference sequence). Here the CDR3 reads CASSSTSGTSSEQYF. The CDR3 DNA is TGTGCCAGTAGTTCGACTAGCGGCACATCCTCCGAGCAGTACTTC.

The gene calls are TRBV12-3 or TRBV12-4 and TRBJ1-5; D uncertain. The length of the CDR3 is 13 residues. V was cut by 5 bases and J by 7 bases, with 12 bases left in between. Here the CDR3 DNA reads TGTGCCAGCAGTCAAACGCTACGACAGCCCCAGCATTTT. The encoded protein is CASSQTLRQPQHF.

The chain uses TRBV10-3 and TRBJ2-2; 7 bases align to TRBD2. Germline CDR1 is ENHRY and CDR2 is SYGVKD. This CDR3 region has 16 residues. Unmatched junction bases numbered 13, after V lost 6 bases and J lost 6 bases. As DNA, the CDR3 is TGTGCCATCAGCGGACCTGAAGCGGGGCCGCCCGGGGAGCTGTTTTTT. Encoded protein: CAISGPEAGPPGELFF.

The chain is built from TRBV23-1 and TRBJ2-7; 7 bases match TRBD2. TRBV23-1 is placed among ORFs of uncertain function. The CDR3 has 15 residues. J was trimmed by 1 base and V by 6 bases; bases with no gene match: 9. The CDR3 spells CASSPKAGRSYEQYF. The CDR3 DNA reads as TGCGCCAGCAGCCCTAAAGCGGGAAGGTCCTACGAGCAGTACTTC.

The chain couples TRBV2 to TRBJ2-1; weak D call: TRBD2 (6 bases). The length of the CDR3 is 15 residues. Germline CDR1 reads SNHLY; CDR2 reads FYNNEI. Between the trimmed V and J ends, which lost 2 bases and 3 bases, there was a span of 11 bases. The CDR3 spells CASSETGVGYNEQFF. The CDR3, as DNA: TGTGCCAGCAGTGAAACGGGAGTAGGCTACAATGAGCAGTTCTTC.

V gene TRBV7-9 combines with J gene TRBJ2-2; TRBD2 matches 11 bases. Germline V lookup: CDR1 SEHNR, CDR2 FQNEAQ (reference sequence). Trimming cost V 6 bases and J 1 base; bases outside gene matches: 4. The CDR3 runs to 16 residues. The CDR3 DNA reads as TGTGCCAGCAGGGGGACTAGCGGAGAGAACACCGGGGAGCTGTTTTTT. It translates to CASRGTSGENTGELFF.

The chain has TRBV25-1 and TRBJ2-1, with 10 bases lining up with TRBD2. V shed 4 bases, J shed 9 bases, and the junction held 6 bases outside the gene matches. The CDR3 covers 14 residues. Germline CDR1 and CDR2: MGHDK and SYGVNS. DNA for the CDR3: TGTGCCAGCAGTGTCGGACTAGCGGACTTTGAGCAGTTCTTC. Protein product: CASSVGLADFEQFF.

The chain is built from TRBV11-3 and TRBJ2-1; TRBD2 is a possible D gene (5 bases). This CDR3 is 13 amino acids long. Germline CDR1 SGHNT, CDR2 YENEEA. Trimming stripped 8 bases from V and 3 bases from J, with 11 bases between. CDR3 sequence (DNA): TGTGCCAGCGGCCAGGAGGACTACAATGAGCAGTTCTTC. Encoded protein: CASGQEDYNEQFF.